A selection of T cell receptor beta chains follows, all from one sample in a study of T cell repertoires in cytomegalovirus infection. Each CDR3 protein is one row after TCRdb ran MiXCR on the reads. The profile shows some 150,000 distinct CDR3 sequences, about a quarter of them singletons. The sample consisted of PBMCs. These TCRs come from a human donor in good health (CMV status not recorded). Some clones in this sample may be carry-over from other donors' samples. The CDR3 runs from the conserved cysteine through the conserved F or W. Fields, in order: CDR3 protein, CDR3 DNA, V gene, D gene, clone size, J gene. The D gene is left open where the match is weak. Only part of the rows carry a size: once, few, many, or a class if the clone is expanded.

CASSLGQVYGYTF | TGTGCCAGCAGTTTGGGACAGGTCTATGGCTACACCTTC | TRBV7-2 | TRBD1 | many | TRBJ1-2
CASSLGSGAGHTDTQYF | TGTGCCAGCAGCTTAGGATCCGGAGCGGGACACACAGATACGCAGTATTTT | TRBV7-2 | - | few | TRBJ2-3
CASALDASGNEQFF | TGTGCCAGCGCACTTGATGCTAGCGGCAATGAGCAGTTCTTC | TRBV27 | TRBD2 | few | TRBJ2-1
CASSLGQGATSNQPQHF | TGTGCCAGCAGTTTAGGGCAGGGCGCGACTAGCAATCAGCCCCAGCATTTT | TRBV28 | - | few | TRBJ1-5
CASSQAPHTEAFF | TGTGCCAGCAGCCAAGCCCCCCACACTGAAGCTTTCTTT | TRBV14 | - | - | TRBJ1-1
CASSGGPKRGYEQYF | TGTGCCAGCAGCGGAGGTCCTAAGCGGGGATACGAGCAGTACTTC | TRBV2 | TRBD2 | once | TRBJ2-7
CASSLGFAPDTQYF | TGTGCCAGCAGCTTAGGGTTTGCACCAGATACGCAGTATTTT | TRBV7-8 | - | many | TRBJ2-3
CASSLVGTSGIVTYEQYF | TGTGCCAGCAGCTTAGTTGGGACTAGCGGGATTGTTACCTACGAGCAGTACTTC | TRBV7-2 | TRBD2 | many | TRBJ2-7
CASSYSPTSGIYNEQFF | TGTGCCAGCAGTTACTCACCAACTAGCGGTATATACAATGAGCAGTTCTTC | TRBV6-6 | TRBD2 | few | TRBJ2-1
CASSLGTGAEAFF | TGTGCCAGCAGCTTAGGGACAGGGGCTGAAGCTTTCTTT | TRBV11-3 | TRBD1 | many | TRBJ1-1
CSAGALAGGHVNEQFF | TGCAGCGCCGGCGCTCTAGCGGGAGGACATGTCAATGAGCAGTTCTTC | TRBV29-1 | TRBD2 | - | TRBJ2-1
CASKTRSYNSPLHF | TGTGCCAGCAAAACCAGATCCTATAATTCACCCCTCCACTTT | TRBV28 | - | few | TRBJ1-6
CASSLSSPPGQVFKQYF | TGTGCCAGTAGTCTGTCTTCTCCTCCGGGACAGGTTTTTAAGCAGTACTTC | TRBV19 | TRBD1 | - | TRBJ2-7
CASSPESRQRPTDTQYF | TGTGCCAGCTCACCAGAATCGAGGCAGAGACCCACAGATACGCAGTATTTT | TRBV18 | - | - | TRBJ2-3
CASSQDASRVAFF | TGCGCCAGCAGCCAAGATGCCAGTAGGGTAGCTTTCTTT | TRBV4-1 | - | many | TRBJ1-1
CASKTEHNYGYTF | TGTGCCAGCAAAACGGAACATAACTATGGCTACACCTTC | TRBV6-5 | - | - | TRBJ1-2
CASSVLAGEGNEQFF | TGTGCCAGCAGCGTTCTAGCGGGAGAAGGGAATGAGCAGTTCTTC | TRBV7-9 | TRBD2 | many | TRBJ2-1
CAWRGDGNTEAFF | TGTGCCTGGAGGGGTGACGGGAACACTGAAGCTTTCTTT | TRBV30 | - | few | TRBJ1-1
CASAPGGVENEQFF | TGTGCCAGCGCCCCAGGGGGGGTTGAAAATGAGCAGTTCTTC | TRBV6-1 | - | - | TRBJ2-1
CSASLPRASGIEFF | TGCAGTGCTAGTCTTCCGCGGGCTAGCGGGATAGAGTTCTTC | TRBV20-1 | TRBD2 | few | TRBJ2-1
CASSPEVLPPNGYTF | TGTGCCAGCAGCCCCGAGGTTCTTCCCCCCAATGGCTACACCTTC | TRBV7-2 | - | - | TRBJ1-2
CASTLQGEVSGNTIYF | TGTGCCAGCACCCTACAGGGGGAGGTCTCTGGAAACACCATATATTTT | TRBV7-2 | TRBD1 | many | TRBJ1-3
CASSLTEDTGELFF | TGTGCCAGCAGCTTAACGGAGGACACCGGGGAGCTGTTTTTT | TRBV7-3 | - | - | TRBJ2-2
CASRSSGGSNNEQFF | TGTGCCAGCAGATCTAGCGGGGGGTCTAACAATGAGCAGTTCTTC | TRBV4-2 | TRBD2 | few | TRBJ2-1
CASSLDSNQPQHF | TGTGCCAGCAGCTTAGATAGCAATCAGCCCCAGCATTTT | TRBV7-8 | - | many | TRBJ1-5
CACSPRDRGYEQFF | TGTGCCTGCAGTCCCCGGGACAGGGGCTATGAGCAGTTCTTC | TRBV6-2/TRBV6-3 | TRBD1 | - | TRBJ2-1